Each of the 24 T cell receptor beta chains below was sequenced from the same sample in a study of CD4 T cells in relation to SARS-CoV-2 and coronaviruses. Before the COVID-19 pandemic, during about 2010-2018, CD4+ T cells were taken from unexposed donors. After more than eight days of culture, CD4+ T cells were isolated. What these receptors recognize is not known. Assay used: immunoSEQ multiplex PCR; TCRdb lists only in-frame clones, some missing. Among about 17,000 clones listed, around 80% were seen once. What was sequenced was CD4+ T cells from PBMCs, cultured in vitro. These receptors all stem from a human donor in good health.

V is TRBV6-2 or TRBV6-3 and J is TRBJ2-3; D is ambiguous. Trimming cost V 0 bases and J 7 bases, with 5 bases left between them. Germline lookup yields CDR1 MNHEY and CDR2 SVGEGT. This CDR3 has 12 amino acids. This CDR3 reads CASSYSRYTQYF. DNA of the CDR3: TGTGCCAGCAGTTACTCGAGATATACGCAGTATTTT.

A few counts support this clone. In nucleotides, the CDR3 is TGTGCCAGCAGCACTTACACCGGGGAGCTGTTTTTT. This encodes CASSTYTGELFF. The chain uses TRBV7-3 and TRBJ2-2, with D unresolved. The CDR3 contains 12 residues. Trimming left V 5 bases short and J 3 bases short, with 4 bases between. Looked up from germline, CDR1 is SGHTA and CDR2 is FQGTGA.

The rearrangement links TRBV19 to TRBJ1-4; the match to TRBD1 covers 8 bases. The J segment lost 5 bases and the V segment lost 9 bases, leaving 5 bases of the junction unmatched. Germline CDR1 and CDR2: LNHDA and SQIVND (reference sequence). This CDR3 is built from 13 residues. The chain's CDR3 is CASTRDRNEKLFF. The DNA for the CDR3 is TGTGCCAGCACCCGGGACAGGAATGAAAAACTGTTTTTT.

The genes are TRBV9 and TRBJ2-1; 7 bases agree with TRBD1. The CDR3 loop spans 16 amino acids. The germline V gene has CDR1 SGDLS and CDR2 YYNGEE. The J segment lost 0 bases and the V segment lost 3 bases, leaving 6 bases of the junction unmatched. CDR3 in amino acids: CASSATGSVSYNEQFF. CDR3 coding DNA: TGTGCCAGCAGCGCGACAGGGAGTGTCTCCTACAATGAGCAGTTCTTC.

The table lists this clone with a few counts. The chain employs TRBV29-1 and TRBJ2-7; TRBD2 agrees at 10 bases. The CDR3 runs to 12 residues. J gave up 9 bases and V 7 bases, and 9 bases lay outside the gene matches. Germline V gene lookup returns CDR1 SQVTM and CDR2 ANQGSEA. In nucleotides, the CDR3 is TGCAGCGCCCGAACTAGCGGGGCCGGGCAGTACTTC. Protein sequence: CSARTSGAGQYF.

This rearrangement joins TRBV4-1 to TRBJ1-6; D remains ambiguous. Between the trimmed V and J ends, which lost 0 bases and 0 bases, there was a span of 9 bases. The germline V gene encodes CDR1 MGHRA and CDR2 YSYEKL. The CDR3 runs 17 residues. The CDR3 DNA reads TGCGCCAGCAGCCAAGATCCCGAAAGCTCCTATAATTCACCCCTCCACTTT. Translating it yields CASSQDPESSYNSPLHF.

The CDR3, as DNA: TGTGCCAGCTCACCCCTTTTTGGTAATTCACCCCTCCACTTT. Translating gives CASSPLFGNSPLHF. V and J are TRBV18 and TRBJ1-6, with D hard to call. CDR1 and CDR2 from the germline V gene are KGHSH and LQKENI. The CDR3 is 14 amino acids. With 3 bases removed from V and 6 bases from J, the gap between germline ends came to 9 bases.

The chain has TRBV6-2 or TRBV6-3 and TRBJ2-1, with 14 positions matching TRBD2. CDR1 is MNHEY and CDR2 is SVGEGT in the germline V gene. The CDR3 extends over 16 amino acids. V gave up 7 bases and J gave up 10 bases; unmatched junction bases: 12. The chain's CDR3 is CASTPGVTSGRGEQFF. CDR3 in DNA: TGTGCCAGCACCCCCGGTGTGACTAGCGGGAGGGGAGAGCAGTTCTTC.

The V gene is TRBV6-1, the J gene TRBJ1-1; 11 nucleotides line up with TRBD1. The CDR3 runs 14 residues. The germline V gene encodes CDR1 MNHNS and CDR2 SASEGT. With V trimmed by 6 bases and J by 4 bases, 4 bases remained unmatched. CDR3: CASRAGTGGTEAFF. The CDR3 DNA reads TGTGCCAGCAGGGCCGGGACAGGGGGCACTGAAGCTTTCTTT.

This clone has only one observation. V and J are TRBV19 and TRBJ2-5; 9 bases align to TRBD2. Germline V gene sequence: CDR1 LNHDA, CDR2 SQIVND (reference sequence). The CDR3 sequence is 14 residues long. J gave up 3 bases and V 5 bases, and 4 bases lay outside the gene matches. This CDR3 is CASSRVAGEETQYF. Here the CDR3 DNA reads TGTGCCAGTAGTCGAGTAGCGGGAGAAGAGACCCAGTACTTC. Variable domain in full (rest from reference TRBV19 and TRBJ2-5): DGGITQSPKYLFRKEGQNVTLSCEQNLNHDAMYWYRQDPGQGLRLIYYSQIVNDFQKGDIAEGYSVSREKKESFPLTVTSAQKNPTAFYLCASSRVAGEETQYFGPGTRLLVL.

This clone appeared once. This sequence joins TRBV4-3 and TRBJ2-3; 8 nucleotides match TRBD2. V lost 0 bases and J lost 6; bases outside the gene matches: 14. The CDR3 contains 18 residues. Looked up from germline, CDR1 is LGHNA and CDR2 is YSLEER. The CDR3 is CASSQDGGTSGRLDTQYF. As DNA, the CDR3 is TGCGCCAGCAGCCAAGATGGGGGAACTAGCGGACGATTGGATACGCAGTATTTT.

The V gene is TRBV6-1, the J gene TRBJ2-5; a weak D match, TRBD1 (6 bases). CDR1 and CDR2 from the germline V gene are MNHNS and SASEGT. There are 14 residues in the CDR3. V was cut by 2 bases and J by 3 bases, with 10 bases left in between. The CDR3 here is CASSELGQKETQYF. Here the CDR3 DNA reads TGTGCCAGCAGTGAACTCGGACAGAAAGAGACCCAGTACTTC.

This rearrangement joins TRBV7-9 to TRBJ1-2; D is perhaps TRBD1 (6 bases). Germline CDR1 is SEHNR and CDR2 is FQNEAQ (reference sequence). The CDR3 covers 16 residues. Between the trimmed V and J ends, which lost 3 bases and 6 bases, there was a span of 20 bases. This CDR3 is CASSLGGNPQGNGYTF. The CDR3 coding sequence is TGTGCCAGCAGCTTGGGCGGGAACCCACAGGGAAATGGCTACACCTTC.

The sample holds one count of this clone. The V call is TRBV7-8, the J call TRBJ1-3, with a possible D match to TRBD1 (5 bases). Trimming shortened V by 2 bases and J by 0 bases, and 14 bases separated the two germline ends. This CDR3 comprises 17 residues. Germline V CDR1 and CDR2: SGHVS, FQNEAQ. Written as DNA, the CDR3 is TGTGCCAGCAGCTTATCCCCCGACAGCTTCTCTGGAAACACCATATATTTT. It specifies CASSLSPDSFSGNTIYF. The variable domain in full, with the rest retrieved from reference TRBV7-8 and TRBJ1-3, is GAGVSQSPRYKVAKRGQDVALRCDPISGHVSLFWYQQALGQGPEFLTYFQNEAQLDKSGLPSDRFFAERPEGSVSTLKIQRTQQEDSAVYLCASSLSPDSFSGNTIYFGEGSWLTVV.

CDR3 in DNA: TGTGCCAGCAGCCCCGGACAGCTGAAAGGAAACATTCAGTACTTC. It yields the protein CASSPGQLKGNIQYF. The chain employs TRBV7-2 and TRBJ2-4, with D maybe TRBD1 (6 bases). V was shortened by 5 bases and J by 6 bases, with 17 bases between the two germline ends. Germline CDR1 is SGHTA and CDR2 is FQGNSA. This CDR3 is 15 amino acids long.

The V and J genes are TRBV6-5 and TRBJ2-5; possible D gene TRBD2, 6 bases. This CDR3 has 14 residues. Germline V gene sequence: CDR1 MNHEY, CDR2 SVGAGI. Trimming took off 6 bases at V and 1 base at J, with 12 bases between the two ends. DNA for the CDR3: TGTGCCAGCAGAATAGCGGCCCCCCAAGAGACCCAGTACTTC. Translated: CASRIAAPQETQYF.

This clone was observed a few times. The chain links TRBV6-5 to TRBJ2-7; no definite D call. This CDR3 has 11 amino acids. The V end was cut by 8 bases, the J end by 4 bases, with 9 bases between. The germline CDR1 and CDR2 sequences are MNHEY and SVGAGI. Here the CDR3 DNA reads TGTGCCAGCGGAAAAGCGTACGAGCAGTACTTC. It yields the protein CASGKAYEQYF.

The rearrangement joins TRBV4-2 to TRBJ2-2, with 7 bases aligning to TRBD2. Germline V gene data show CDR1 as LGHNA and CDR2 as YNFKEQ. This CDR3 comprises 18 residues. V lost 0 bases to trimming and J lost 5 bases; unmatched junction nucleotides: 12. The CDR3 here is CASSQELSGLGRTGELFF. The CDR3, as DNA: TGTGCCAGCAGCCAAGAGCTTAGCGGGTTAGGACGGACCGGGGAGCTGTTTTTT.

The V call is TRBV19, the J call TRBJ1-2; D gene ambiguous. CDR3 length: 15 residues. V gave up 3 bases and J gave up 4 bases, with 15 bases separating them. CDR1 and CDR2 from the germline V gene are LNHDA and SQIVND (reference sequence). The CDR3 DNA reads TGTGCCAGTAGTATTGGAACTTCGATTCTCTATGGCTACACCTTC. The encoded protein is CASSIGTSILYGYTF.

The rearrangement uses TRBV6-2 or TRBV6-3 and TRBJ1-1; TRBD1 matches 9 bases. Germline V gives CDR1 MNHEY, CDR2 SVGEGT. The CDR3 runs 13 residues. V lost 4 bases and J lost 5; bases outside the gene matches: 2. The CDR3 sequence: CASSLDRGTEAFF. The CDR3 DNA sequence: TGTGCCAGCAGTTTGGACAGGGGAACTGAAGCTTTCTTT.

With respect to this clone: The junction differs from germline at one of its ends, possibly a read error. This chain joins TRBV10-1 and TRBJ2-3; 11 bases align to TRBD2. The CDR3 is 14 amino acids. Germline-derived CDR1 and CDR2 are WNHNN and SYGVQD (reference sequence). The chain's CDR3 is CASQRGLAEDTQCF. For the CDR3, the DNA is TGCGCCAGCCAAAGGGGACTAGCGGAAGATACGCAGTGTTTT.

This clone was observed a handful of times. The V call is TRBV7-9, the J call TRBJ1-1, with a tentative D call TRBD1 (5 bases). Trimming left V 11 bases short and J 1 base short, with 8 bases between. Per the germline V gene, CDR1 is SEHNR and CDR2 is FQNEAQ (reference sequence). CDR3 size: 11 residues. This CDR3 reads CALGQNTEAFF. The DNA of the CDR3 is TGTGCCCTCGGACAGAACACTGAAGCTTTCTTT.

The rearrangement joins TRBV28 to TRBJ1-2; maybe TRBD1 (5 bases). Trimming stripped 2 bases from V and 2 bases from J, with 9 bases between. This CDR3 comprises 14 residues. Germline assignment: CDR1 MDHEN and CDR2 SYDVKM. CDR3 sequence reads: CASSLLRANYGYTF. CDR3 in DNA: TGTGCCAGCAGTTTACTCAGGGCGAACTATGGCTACACCTTC.

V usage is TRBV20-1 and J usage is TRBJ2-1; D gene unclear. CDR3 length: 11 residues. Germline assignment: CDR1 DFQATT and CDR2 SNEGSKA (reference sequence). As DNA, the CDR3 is TGCAGCCCCTCCAACCATCTTGAGCAGTTCTTC. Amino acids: CSPSNHLEQFF.